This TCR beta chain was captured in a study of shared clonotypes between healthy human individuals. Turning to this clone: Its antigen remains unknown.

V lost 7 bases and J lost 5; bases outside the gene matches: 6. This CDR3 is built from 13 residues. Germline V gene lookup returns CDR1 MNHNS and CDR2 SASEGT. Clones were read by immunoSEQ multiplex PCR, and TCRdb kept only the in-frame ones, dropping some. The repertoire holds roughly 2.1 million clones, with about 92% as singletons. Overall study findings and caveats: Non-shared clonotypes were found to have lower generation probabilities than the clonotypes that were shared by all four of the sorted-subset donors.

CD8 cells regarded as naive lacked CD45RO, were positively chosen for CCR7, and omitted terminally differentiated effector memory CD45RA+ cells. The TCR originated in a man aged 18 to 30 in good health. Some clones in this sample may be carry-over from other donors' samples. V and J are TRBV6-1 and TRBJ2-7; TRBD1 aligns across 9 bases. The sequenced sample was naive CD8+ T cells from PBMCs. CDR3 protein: CASTGTGFHEQYF. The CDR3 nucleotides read TGTGCCAGCACGGGGACAGGGTTCCACGAGCAGTACTTC.